This T cell receptor beta chain stems from a study of blood T cell repertoires in COVID-19. Profiled with immunoSEQ multiplex PCR; TCRdb holds only in-frame clones, not every one. The sample lists some 90,000 clones, 75% to 85% seen once, with over 9% in the top ten. Per the germline V gene, CDR1 is KGHSH and CDR2 is LQKENI. The CDR3 totals 13 residues. The germline V and J ends were trimmed by 6 bases and 3 bases, with 11 bases remaining between them. Sequenced material: peripheral blood. The receptor was isolated from a woman between 65 and 79 years old with acute or convalescent COVID-19. The rearrangement uses TRBV18 and TRBJ1-1; no clear D gene. The CDR3 spells CASSPTMDTEAFF. CDR3 DNA: TGTGCCAGCTCCCCCACAATGGACACTGAAGCTTTCTTT.